This TCR beta chain originates from a study of blood T cell repertoires in COVID-19. Background on the study: The United States, Italy and Spain supplied acute and convalescent COVID-19 samples. Sample material is recorded as cDNA or gDNA derived from T cells, B-cell-depleted T cells, or PBMCs.

The length of the CDR3 is 13 residues. In germline, CDR1 is SNHLY, CDR2 FYNNEI. Between the trimmed V and J ends, which lost 7 bases and 7 bases, there was a span of 16 bases. Original analysis: Reference gene primers were amplified, and this amplification served to estimate nucleated cell counts. Here immunoSEQ multiplex PCR was the method, and the copy in TCRdb shows in-frame clones only, minus some. That table furnishes V, J and clone size, whereas the DNA furnished D and trimming. The data show approximately 100,000 clones, 70% to 85% seen once. The chain has TRBV2 and TRBJ1-1; no reliable D call. The specimen sequenced was peripheral blood. The receptor comes from a man aged 65 to 79 with active or convalescent COVID-19. The CDR3: CASTVLGDFEAFF. The DNA of the CDR3 is TGTGCCAGCACAGTGTTGGGCGATTTTGAAGCTTTCTTT.